This record covers a single TCR beta chain. Its cognate antigen is unknown. This sample stems from a study of regulatory T cells in long-lasting Graves disease. Time point meaning: persistent/refractory GD, antithyroid drugs over 5 years with positive TRAb. Extracted PBMC RNA gave rise to the TCR library. The authors diagnosed Graves' disease using American Thyroid Association guidelines. Each of the patients was recruited from an endocrinology department situated in Xi'an, China. The study's findings and limits: Accuracy was perhaps lowered by the small sample size. There was favoring of TRBV28, TRBJ1-2 and TRBJ2-5 in persistent disease.

This CDR3 spans 14 amino acids. The V end was cut by 7 bases, the J end by 0 bases, with 11 bases between. Germline CDR1 and CDR2: SGHKS and YYEKEE (reference sequence). Assembly of TCR beta libraries relied on iRepertoire HTBI primers together with Arm-PCR of CDR3 regions. TCRdb reprocessed the multiplex PCR reads via MiXCR and lists one record per CDR3 protein. The sample includes 500,000 to 800,000 distinct CDR3 sequences, roughly 30% of them seen just once. The source material was peripheral blood mononuclear cells (PBMCs), sampled when the disease was refractory, from a patient treated with antithyroid drugs. This rearrangement joins TRBV5-5 to TRBJ1-3; no clear D. This receptor was obtained from a female donor with Graves disease. As DNA, the CDR3 is TGTGCCAGCCGAAGGACGGACTCTGGAAACACCATATATTTT. Translating it yields CASRRTDSGNTIYF.